This T cell receptor (beta chain) is drawn from a study of shared clonotypes between healthy human individuals (dated by TCRdb to about 2020). Describing the broader study: The cohort comprised two women and a few men aged 18 to 49 years. For each donor, three plates each were used for CD4 naive and CD4 memory, two plates were used for CD8 naive, and one plate was used for CD8 memory. Blood TCR repertoires of four to six healthy adults were deeply sequenced to estimate repertoire size and the extent of clonotype sharing between individuals. Different laboratories and diverse techniques were used to prepare libraries and sequence TCR repertoires, to increase sequencing depth and limit assay-specific biases. Per donor, leukapheresis produced somewhere between about 0.85 and 8.9 billion PBMCs. The research as a whole found: Sharing across a handful of donors was observed for approximately 5% of naive CD4, 3% to 3.5% of naive CD8, 2% to 2.5% of memory CD4, and about 0.39% of memory CD8 clonotypes. Only blood was sampled, and tissue TCR repertoires likely differ from those in blood. Clonotypes shared by all four sorted-subset donors showed higher generation probabilities than non-shared clonotypes. Incomplete sequencing was indicated by rarefaction of sorted-subset datasets, despite the large sequencing depth. Naive subsets generally had larger estimated clonotype richness than memory subsets did. Pairwise subsampling indicated that sequencing depth was expected to affect the degree of clonotype sharing among donors. Because the study included only a small number of donors, the genetic and exposure-history diversity represented was limited.

About this clone: Its antigen is currently not known. Base qualities are not at hand, and no much larger clone is one base apart.

Using the deep immunoSEQ assay, multiplex PCR amplified TCR CDR3 regions from genomic DNA. Genomic DNA extracted from each cell subset was distributed evenly over all wells of several immunoSEQ 96-well plates, and each plate served as one replicate. Each replicate PCR for sorted subsets received around 200 ng genomic DNA, equal to tens of thousands of T cell genomes. Purified libraries were measured with a Qubit 3.0 fluorometer, size-checked on a Bioanalyzer 2100, and measured again with the KAPA Library Quantification kit. Each immunoSEQ 96-well plate was sequenced on its own single-read 150-cycle Illumina NextSeq 550 flow cell. Per the original workflow: Because the immunoSEQ output included only junctional sequences and no quality scores, the filtering could not be the same as the filtering used for full-length reads. To assign V/J genes and CDR3, sequences were annotated using PyIR, a Python wrapper for IgBLAST v1.9, with IMGT germline references. Reads were removed for weak V/J assignments (E-value above 1e-6), missing CDR3, stop codons, out-of-frame junctions, or ambiguous translated residues. V3J clonotypes were defined as sequences sharing the same inferred V gene, J gene, and CDR3 amino acid sequence. Percentage overlap between repertoires was computed as shared unique clonotypes divided by the size of the smaller repertoire. Repertoire richness was assessed with RTK rarefaction, the Chao1 estimator, and Recon v2.1 estimates of unobserved clonotypes. Generation probabilities were computed with OLGA for all TCRbeta clonotypes obtained by the gDNA method from a handful of donors. Sourced from immuneACCESS, this table was stored by TCRdb with only in-frame sequences that have V and J called. A share of the clones is absent; for the studies checked, an unresolved V gene accounts for under half, and the remainder has no known explanation. V and J calls and clone size are those listed in that table; D and trimming were worked out from the DNA. The sample profile shows 2 million to 2.5 million clones; nearly 97% of them were found once. The ten most abundant clones make up approximately 0.13% of the sample.

There are 13 amino acids in the CDR3, from cysteine to phenylalanine inclusive. Only the CDR3 region is kept as DNA, spanning 39 bases read in frame from base 1. V and J are truncated by 9 bases and 5 bases respectively, leaving an intervening sequence of 15 bases. According to the germline V gene, CDR1 reads MNHEY and CDR2 reads SVGAGI. The donors were healthy, HIV-negative adults with no recently reported acute infections or vaccinations. All donors were Caucasian adults living in Nashville, Tennessee, USA. Magnetic negative selection was used to enrich CD4+ T cells, after which naive cells were positively selected on CD45RA and the negative fraction became the memory subset. After blood collection by leukapheresis, PBMCs were isolated using Ficoll-Histopaque density gradient centrifugation and then cryopreserved in the vapor phase of liquid nitrogen. Analytical flow cytometry was used to check the purity and quantity of every magnetically sorted T cell population. Genomic DNA was isolated from every sorted fraction and measured by UV absorbance on a Nanodrop 2000c.

This receptor was taken from a man between 18 and 29 years old in good health. The material sequenced was naive CD4+ T cells sorted from blood. Read against the paper, the sample's cell subset or site label means: CD45RA+ positively selected. The rearranged chain carries TRBV6-5 and TRBJ2-3; the D call is tentative, TRBD1 or TRBD2, as each matches 5 bases. The nucleotide sequence reads as follows: TGTGCCAGTGAAAGGGACCCACAAGATACGCAGTATTTT. Translated, it reads CASERDPQDTQYF.